These 28 T cell receptor beta chains were all obtained from the same sample, sequenced in a study of shared clonotypes between healthy human individuals. Assay used: immunoSEQ multiplex PCR; TCRdb lists only in-frame clones, some missing. The sample records about 2.1 million clones, 93% being singletons. Positively selected for CCR7, the CD45RO-negative cells used as naive CD8 cells excluded terminally differentiated effector memory CD45RA+ cells. Input material: naive CD8+ T cells from PBMCs. Source of these receptors: a man younger than 35 in good health. Some clones in this sample may be carry-over from other donors' samples.

V and J are TRBV11-3 and TRBJ2-2, with D perhaps matching TRBD1 (6 bases). Germline V gives CDR1 SGHNT, CDR2 YENEEA. The V end lost 5 bases, the J end lost 6 bases, and 16 bases lay between the germline ends. This CDR3 contains 15 residues. CDR3 nucleotide sequence: TGTGCCAGCAGCCGAGGACAGCGGTTTCCCGGGGAGCTGTTTTTT. It specifies CASSRGQRFPGELFF.

Notes on this clone: Other DNA sequences within the sample encode an identical CDR3. This sequence joins TRBV9 and TRBJ2-2; 7 nucleotides align to TRBD1. In germline, CDR1 is SGDLS, CDR2 YYNGEE. The CDR3 length is 16 residues. With V trimmed by 2 bases and J by 5 bases, 9 bases remained unmatched. The CDR3 loop is CASSVPRQGGTGELFF. Written as DNA, the CDR3 is TGTGCCAGCAGCGTCCCTAGACAGGGTGGAACCGGGGAGCTGTTTTTT.

The gene calls are TRBV30 and TRBJ1-5, with a weak D call TRBD1 (5 bases). Trimming shortened V by 0 bases and J by 7 bases, and 16 bases separated the two germline ends. The germline V gene has CDR1 GTSNPN and CDR2 SVGIG (reference sequence). This CDR3 region has 15 residues. Here the CDR3 reads CAWSVHGGGSQPQHF. The CDR3 DNA reads as TGTGCCTGGAGTGTACACGGGGGAGGGAGCCAGCCCCAGCATTTT.

This CDR3 reads CASSSGYEQYF. The CDR3 nucleotides are TGCGCCAGCAGCTCAGGGTACGAGCAGTACTTC. The rearrangement uses TRBV4-3 and TRBJ2-7; D possibly corresponds to TRBD1 (5 bases). The CDR3 is 11 amino acids. Trimming left V 5 bases short and J 4 bases short, with 6 bases between. CDR1 is LGHNA, CDR2 YSLEER, per germline.

The gene calls are TRBV15 and TRBJ2-7, with TRBD1 matching 9 bases. Germline loops: CDR1 LNHNV, CDR2 YYDKDF (reference sequence). The V gene end was trimmed by 3 bases and the J gene end by 5 bases; junction bases not matched to a gene: 2. The CDR3 spans 13 residues. CDR3 nucleotide sequence: TGTGCCACCAGCAGCGGGACAGGGAACGAGCAGTACTTC. Protein product: CATSSGTGNEQYF.

This chain links TRBV7-2 with TRBJ2-1; a possible D gene is TRBD2 (5 bases). Germline loops: CDR1 SGHTA, CDR2 FQGNSA. The CDR3 sequence is 14 residues long. Trimming took off 1 base at V and 1 base at J, with 5 bases between the two ends. The CDR3 sequence is CASSLGGSYNEQFF. The DNA of the CDR3 is TGTGCCAGCAGCTTAGGAGGGTCCTACAATGAGCAGTTCTTC.

In DNA form, the CDR3 reads TGTGCCAGCAGTTTCAGACAGTACAATGAGCAGTTCTTC. Amino acid sequence: CASSFRQYNEQFF. V and J are TRBV27 and TRBJ2-1; perhaps TRBD1 as D (5 bases). Between the trimmed V and J ends, which lost 3 bases and 4 bases, there was a span of 7 bases. This CDR3 is built from 13 residues. Germline V gene data show CDR1 as MNHEY and CDR2 as SMNVEV (reference sequence).

The sample holds one count of this clone. This sample includes further DNA sequences coding for the same CDR3. The rearrangement uses TRBV27 and TRBJ2-7, with TRBD2 matching 8 bases. Per germline, CDR1 MNHEY and CDR2 SMNVEV (reference sequence). With V trimmed by 0 bases and J by 0 bases, 4 bases remained unmatched. The CDR3 has 16 residues. The CDR3 region is CASSLSLGLVSYEQYF. In DNA, the CDR3 is TGTGCCAGCAGTTTATCGTTGGGACTAGTCTCCTACGAGCAGTACTTC.

The J gene is TRBJ2-3, the V gene TRBV2, with TRBD2 identical over 8 bases. V trimming: 7 bases; J trimming: 5 bases; junction bases outside the gene matches: 11. CDR1 is SNHLY, CDR2 FYNNEI, per germline. The CDR3 extends over 15 amino acids. The chain's CDR3 is CASKSGRMRGDTQYF. The CDR3 region has the DNA TGTGCCAGCAAAAGCGGGAGAATGAGAGGAGATACGCAGTATTTT.

The V gene is TRBV19, the J gene TRBJ2-7; 10 nucleotides agree with TRBD1. This CDR3 is built from 13 residues. The trim removed 6 bases at V and 5 bases at J, leaving 4 bases unmatched. Germline CDR1 is LNHDA and CDR2 is SQIVND (reference sequence). The DNA for the CDR3 is TGTGCCAGTAGGGGACAGGGGTTCCACGAGCAGTACTTC. Protein: CASRGQGFHEQYF.

The chain has TRBV6-5 and TRBJ1-2, with 9 bases aligning to TRBD1. Trimming at V came to 8 bases and at J to 2 bases, leaving 6 bases not matched to a gene. The V gene's germline CDR1 is MNHEY and CDR2 SVGAGI. The CDR3 contains 14 residues. The CDR3 spells CASGITGGNYGYTF. The CDR3 DNA sequence: TGTGCCAGCGGTATTACAGGGGGCAACTATGGCTACACCTTC.

The rearrangement uses TRBV29-1 and TRBJ2-5, with 7 bases matching TRBD1. Germline-derived CDR1 and CDR2 are SQVTM and ANQGSEA. The CDR3 sequence is 16 residues long. Trimming cost V 6 bases and J 0 bases; bases outside gene matches: 13. The CDR3 DNA reads TGCAGCGTCGCCACCTGGACAGGAGTTTACCAAGAGACCCAGTACTTC. Protein: CSVATWTGVYQETQYF.

The V call is TRBV9, the J call TRBJ2-5; 12 bases are a match to TRBD2. Trimming cost V 3 bases and J 4 bases; bases outside gene matches: 4. The CDR3 has 15 residues. Germline V gene data show CDR1 as SGDLS and CDR2 as YYNGEE. CDR3 loop: CASSGRGLAGETQYF. CDR3 DNA: TGTGCCAGCAGCGGCCGGGGACTAGCGGGAGAGACCCAGTACTTC.

The gene calls are TRBV11-1 and TRBJ2-1; D is possibly TRBD2 (6 bases). The CDR3 has 15 residues. Trimming took 1 base from V and 7 from J, leaving 14 bases between them. The germline V gene encodes CDR1 SGHAT and CDR2 FQDESV (reference sequence). The CDR3 bases are TGTGCCAGCAGCTTAGTACCTAGCGTGATAAATGAGCAGTTCTTC. Amino acid sequence: CASSLVPSVINEQFF.

J is TRBJ2-7 and V is TRBV27; TRBD1 agrees at 7 bases. Germline values: CDR1 MNHEY, CDR2 SMNVEV (reference sequence). The CDR3 is made up of 15 amino acids. With 3 bases clipped from V and 3 bases from J, the junction kept 8 bases outside the gene matches. CDR3 bases: TGTGCCAGCAGTTTGGTAATTGACAGGGTCTACGAGCAGTACTTC. Translating it yields CASSLVIDRVYEQYF.

This sequence joins TRBV30 and TRBJ1-2; D not certain. V was clipped by 3 bases and J by 2 bases, with 4 bases between them. This CDR3 is 11 amino acids long. Germline CDR1 is GTSNPN and CDR2 is SVGIG (reference sequence). CDR3 coding DNA: TGTGCCTGGAGCCCCAACTATGGCTACACCTTC. This codes for CAWSPNYGYTF.

The chain uses TRBV7-8 and TRBJ2-3; no reliable D call. The CDR3 runs 15 residues. V shed 1 base and J shed 4 bases, with 12 bases lying between them. Germline V lookup: CDR1 SGHVS, CDR2 FQNEAQ. This CDR3 reads CASSLDSNGADTQYF. In nucleotides, the CDR3 is TGTGCCAGCAGCTTAGACAGTAATGGTGCAGATACGCAGTATTTT. The full variable domain, its missing parts supplied by reference TRBV7-8 and TRBJ2-3, is GAGVSQSPRYKVAKRGQDVALRCDPISGHVSLFWYQQALGQGPEFLTYFQNEAQLDKSGLPSDRFFAERPEGSVSTLKIQRTQQEDSAVYLCASSLDSNGADTQYFGPGTRLTVL.

This chain joins TRBV7-6 and TRBJ1-2, with a weak D call TRBD1 (5 bases). V was clipped by 5 bases and J by 6 bases, with 22 bases between them. The CDR3 spans 16 residues. Germline assignment: CDR1 SGHVS and CDR2 FNYEAQ. The CDR3 loop reads CASSQGVGDGENGYTF. The CDR3 nucleotides read TGTGCCAGCAGCCAAGGGGTAGGGGACGGGGAAAATGGCTACACCTTC.

The chain has TRBV7-9 and TRBJ1-3; TRBD1 matches at 8 bases. This CDR3 has 16 residues. V shed 5 bases and J 0 bases; nucleotides not matched to a gene: 6. Germline CDR1 reads SEHNR; CDR2 reads FQNEAQ (reference sequence). CDR3 DNA sequence: TGTGCCAGCAGCCCAATTGGGACAGGCTCTGGAAACACCATATATTTT. Its protein is CASSPIGTGSGNTIYF.

The chain couples TRBV30 to TRBJ1-2, with TRBD1 identical over 7 bases. Germline V lookup: CDR1 GTSNPN, CDR2 SVGIG (reference sequence). After removal of 1 base from V and 2 bases from J, the junction contained 16 bases not matched to a gene. This CDR3 is 18 amino acids long. Here the CDR3 DNA reads TGTGCCTGGAGTGATCACCCGGCGGGACAGTCTACCAACTATGGCTACACCTTC. This encodes CAWSDHPAGQSTNYGYTF. Variable domain in full (rest from reference TRBV30 and TRBJ1-2): SQTIHQWPATLVQPVGSPLSLECTVEGTSNPNLYWYRQAAGRGLQLLFYSVGIGQISSEVPQNLSASRPQDRQFILSSKKLLLSDSGFYLCAWSDHPAGQSTNYGYTFGSGTRLTVV.

The chain has TRBV4-1 and TRBJ1-2, with no clear D. The V gene's germline CDR1 is MGHRA and CDR2 YSYEKL. V lost 5 bases and J lost 2, with 21 bases in between. The CDR3 length is 17 residues. CDR3 sequence: CASSDYPRSLFNYGYTF. The CDR3 DNA reads as TGCGCCAGCAGCGATTATCCTCGGAGCCTCTTCAACTATGGCTACACCTTC.

The chain links TRBV2 to TRBJ2-1; the D gene could be TRBD1 or TRBD2 (5 bases each). Trimming pared 6 bases from V and 5 bases from J, leaving 17 bases between. The CDR3 consists of 15 residues. The germline V gene encodes CDR1 SNHLY and CDR2 FYNNEI. The CDR3 DNA reads as TGTGCCAGCAGGTCGGGGACGAGTAACGACAATGAGCAGTTCTTC. Its protein is CASRSGTSNDNEQFF.

The gene calls are TRBV9 and TRBJ2-1; 11 bases are a match to TRBD2. Trimming removed 3 bases from V and 5 bases from J; junction bases left unmatched: 10. Germline lookup yields CDR1 SGDLS and CDR2 YYNGEE. This CDR3 is built from 17 residues. The CDR3 region is CASSGPTSGSFDNEQFF. CDR3 DNA sequence: TGTGCCAGCAGCGGGCCAACTAGCGGGAGTTTTGACAATGAGCAGTTCTTC.

This rearrangement joins TRBV4-1 to TRBJ2-7; D uncertain. CDR1 is MGHRA and CDR2 is YSYEKL in the germline V gene. Trimming pared 0 bases from V and 6 bases from J, leaving 18 bases between. There are 16 residues in the CDR3. The CDR3 DNA is TGCGCCAGCAGCCAAGATTGGTCCCTGAGATCTCTCGAGCAGTACTTC. This encodes CASSQDWSLRSLEQYF.

The V and J genes are TRBV4-3 and TRBJ2-3; D gene ambiguous. Germline assignment: CDR1 LGHNA and CDR2 YSLEER. This CDR3 contains 16 residues. The V end lost 1 base, the J end lost 2 bases, and 13 bases lay between the germline ends. CDR3 sequence reads: CASSQGTWSYTDTQYF. The CDR3 nucleotides read TGCGCCAGCAGCCAAGGTACATGGAGTTACACAGATACGCAGTATTTT.

The genes are TRBV28 and TRBJ2-1; D unresolved. CDR3 length equals 14 residues. Trimming took 3 bases from V and 0 from J, leaving 6 bases between them. The germline V gene encodes CDR1 MDHEN and CDR2 SYDVKM. The CDR3: CASSFGPSYNEQFF. Here the CDR3 DNA reads TGTGCCAGCAGTTTCGGCCCCTCCTACAATGAGCAGTTCTTC. The full variable domain, rest sourced from reference TRBV28 and TRBJ2-1, is DVKVTQSSRYLVKRTGEKVFLECVQDMDHENMFWYRQDPGLGLRLIYFSYDVKMKEKGDIPEGYSVSREKKERFSLILESASTNQTSMYLCASSFGPSYNEQFFGPGTRLTVL.

This chain uses TRBV7-9 with TRBJ1-2; 7 bases match TRBD1. The CDR3 is made up of 12 amino acids. V trimming: 11 bases; J trimming: 2 bases; junction bases outside the gene matches: 5. Germline CDR1 and CDR2: SEHNR and FQNEAQ (reference sequence). The CDR3 DNA reads as TGTGCCGCATCAGGGGGAAACTATGGCTACACCTTC. Protein: CAASGGNYGYTF.

The rearrangement joins TRBV7-6 to TRBJ2-1; 10 positions agree with TRBD1. The trim removed 6 bases at V and 5 bases at J, leaving 1 base unmatched. The germline CDR1 and CDR2 sequences are SGHVS and FNYEAQ. The CDR3 runs to 13 residues. The CDR3 DNA reads as TGTGCCAGCAGGGGGACAGGGGACAATGAGCAGTTCTTC. Translated: CASRGTGDNEQFF.